Listed below are T cell receptor beta chains from one sample, sequenced in a study of blood T cell repertoires in COVID-19. This table comes from immunoSEQ multiplex PCR, and its TCRdb copy is limited to in-frame clones, with some not included. The table shows about 220,000 clones, with 85% occurring only once. Sequenced: peripheral blood. These receptors came from a woman aged 70 to 79 with COVID-19, enrolled during active disease. Both conserved end residues are part of each CDR3. A D gene is named only where the DNA matches it firmly. Clone size is not always given. Where it is, it says once, few, many or a class for expanded clones.

>NA|TRBV19|NA|TRBJ1-2
CASSSRREGGYTF
TGTGCCAGTAGTTCACGACGGGAGGGAGGCTACACCTTC
>NA|TRBV14|few|TRBJ1-2
CASSQDTGFAGYTF
TGTGCCAGCAGCCAGGATACAGGGTTTGCTGGCTACACCTTC
>TRBD1|TRBV4-3|NA|TRBJ2-7
CASSQVTGGYEQYF
TGCGCCAGCAGCCAAGTAACAGGGGGCTACGAGCAGTACTTC
>NA|TRBV11-3|NA|TRBJ2-2
CASSPLTWTATGELFF
TGTGCCAGCAGCCCGTTGACGTGGACAGCGACCGGGGAGCTGTTTTTT
>NA|TRBV7-7|NA|TRBJ1-1
CASSLPGNTEAFF
TGTGCTAGCAGCTTACCAGGGAACACTGAAGCTTTCTTT
>NA|TRBV19|NA|TRBJ1-4
CASSSRTDLGDEKLFF
TGTGCCAGTAGTTCACGGACGGACTTGGGAGATGAAAAACTGTTTTTT
>NA|TRBV7-6|NA|TRBJ1-1
CASSSNMGQGYTEAFF
TGTGCCAGCAGCTCGAATATGGGGCAGGGGTACACTGAAGCTTTCTTT
>NA|TRBV7-2|NA|TRBJ1-1
CASSSDGQLLNTEAFF
TGTGCCAGCAGCTCCGATGGACAACTCCTCAACACTGAAGCTTTCTTT
>TRBD1|TRBV19|NA|TRBJ1-2
CASSTRQGQSYGYTF
TGTGCCAGTAGTACCCGACAGGGACAATCCTATGGCTACACCTTC
>NA|TRBV9|NA|TRBJ1-2
CASSVDGGTGPRGYGYTF
TGTGCCAGCAGCGTAGATGGGGGCACAGGTCCGAGAGGGTATGGCTACACCTTC
>NA|TRBV5-1|NA|TRBJ1-1
CASSAQGLTEAFF
TGCGCCAGCAGCGCTCAAGGACTCACTGAAGCTTTCTTT
>NA|TRBV4-2|NA|TRBJ2-2
CASSQEDRTGELFF
TGTGCCAGCAGCCAGGAAGACAGGACCGGGGAGCTGTTTTTT
>NA|TRBV6-1|NA|TRBJ2-5
CASSEPGGGGSKETQYF
TGTGCCAGCAGTGAACCAGGCGGGGGCGGTTCTAAAGAGACCCAGTACTTC
>TRBD2|TRBV30|NA|TRBJ2-1
CAWSTSGSSQFF
TGTGCCTGGAGCACTAGCGGGAGCTCGCAGTTCTTC
>TRBD1|TRBV19|NA|TRBJ1-1
CATEDGQGKGNTEAFF
TGTGCCACCGAAGACGGACAGGGGAAGGGGAACACTGAAGCTTTCTTT
>NA|TRBV24-1|NA|TRBJ2-1
CATSDESINYNEQFF
TGTGCCACCAGTGATGAGTCCATTAACTACAATGAGCAGTTCTTC
>NA|TRBV7-2|NA|TRBJ2-3
CASSRSRDTQYF
TGTGCCAGCAGCCGGTCTAGGGATACGCAGTATTTT
>TRBD1|TRBV2|NA|TRBJ1-2
CASRPGQGSGFGYTF
TGTGCCAGCAGGCCGGGACAGGGATCGGGGTTCGGCTACACCTTC
>NA|TRBV19|NA|TRBJ1-1
CASSTHRNTEAFF
TGTGCCAGTAGTACACACCGGAACACTGAAGCTTTCTTT
>TRBD2|TRBV2|NA|TRBJ2-7
CASIRRESSYEQYF
TGTGCCAGCATAAGGCGGGAGAGCTCCTACGAGCAGTACTTC
>TRBD1|TRBV5-1|few|TRBJ1-2
CASSWRDSWGGYTF
TGCGCCAGCAGCTGGAGGGACAGCTGGGGAGGCTACACCTTC
>NA|TRBV7-2|NA|TRBJ1-2
CASSLAGQGGGYTF
TGTGCCAGCAGCTTAGCGGGGCAGGGCGGAGGCTACACCTTC
>TRBD1|TRBV5-4|NA|TRBJ1-1
CASSSGQGRIAEAFF
TGTGCCAGCAGCTCAGGACAGGGGAGGATCGCTGAAGCTTTCTTT
>TRBD2|TRBV2|NA|TRBJ2-7
CASSDSGRRLHEQYF
TGTGCCAGCAGTGATAGCGGGAGACGGTTACACGAGCAGTACTTC
>NA|TRBV19|NA|TRBJ1-3
CASSEGNSGNTIYF
TGTGCCAGTAGTGAGGGAAACTCTGGAAACACCATATATTTT
>NA|TRBV11-1|NA|TRBJ2-1
CASSQTAGGEQFF
TGTGCCAGCAGCCAAACGGCGGGTGGTGAGCAGTTCTTC
>NA|TRBV5-1|NA|TRBJ1-4
CASSLGRVANEKLFF
TGCGCCAGCAGCTTGGGCCGGGTTGCTAATGAAAAACTGTTTTTT
>NA|TRBV2|NA|TRBJ1-2
CASRKQGSNYGYTF
TGTGCCAGCAGGAAACAGGGATCCAACTATGGCTACACCTTC
>TRBD1|TRBV15|NA|TRBJ2-5
CATSRGQGGGQETQYF
TGTGCCACCAGCAGGGGACAGGGAGGCGGTCAAGAGACCCAGTACTTC
>NA|TRBV29-1|NA|TRBJ1-1
CSVEFRLTHTEAFF
TGCAGCGTTGAATTCAGGCTGACACACACTGAAGCTTTCTTT
>TRBD1|TRBV6-5|NA|TRBJ2-7
CASSLRDRDYEQYF
TGTGCCAGCAGTCTCCGGGACAGGGACTACGAGCAGTACTTC
>NA|TRBV7-9|NA|TRBJ2-7
CASSLGGYYEQYF
TGTGCCAGCAGCTTAGGGGGCTACTACGAGCAGTACTTC
>TRBD1|TRBV7-2|NA|TRBJ1-3
CASSSTGGASGNTIYF
TGTGCCAGCAGCTCAACAGGGGGGGCCTCTGGAAACACCATATATTTT
>NA|TRBV11-3|NA|TRBJ2-6
CASSSGMGLPSGANVLTF
TGTGCCAGCAGCTCGGGGATGGGACTGCCCTCTGGGGCCAACGTCCTGACTTTC
>NA|TRBV21-1|NA|TRBJ1-4
CASSFPGQSNEKLFF
TGTGCCAGCAGCTTTCCGGGACAGAGCAATGAAAAACTGTTTTTT
>NA|TRBV7-2|NA|TRBJ1-1
CASSLIAGDTEAFF
TGTGCCAGCAGCCTTATTGCGGGAGACACTGAAGCTTTCTTT
>TRBD1|TRBV6-6|NA|TRBJ1-2
CASSRQGGYTF
TGTGCCAGCAGTCGACAGGGAGGCTACACCTTC
>NA|TRBV4-2|once|TRBJ1-3
CASSPAGDVPGYTIYF
TGTGCCAGCAGCCCCGCAGGGGATGTGCCAGGCTACACCATATATTTT
>TRBD2|TRBV7-6|NA|TRBJ2-1
CASSPRTSGNSYNEQFF
TGTGCCAGCAGCCCAAGGACTAGCGGGAACTCCTACAATGAGCAGTTCTTC
>TRBD1|TRBV11-3|NA|TRBJ2-5
CASSPRGQGQETQYF
TGTGCCAGCAGCCCGAGGGGACAGGGGCAAGAGACCCAGTACTTC
>NA|TRBV18|NA|TRBJ1-4
CASSPETASGSEKLFF
TGTGCCAGCTCACCCGAGACCGCCTCAGGTTCGGAAAAACTGTTTTTT
>NA|TRBV11-1|few|TRBJ1-6
CASSLGAGRNSPLHF
TGTGCCAGCAGCTTAGGTGCAGGGAGGAACTCACCCCTCCACTTT
>TRBD1|TRBV19|once|TRBJ1-4
CASSQGTVPGNEKLFF
TGTGCCAGTAGTCAAGGGACAGTCCCCGGTAATGAAAAACTGTTTTTT
>NA|TRBV29-1|once|TRBJ1-1
CSVAVQTEEAFF
TGCAGCGTTGCTGTTCAGACAGAGGAAGCTTTCTTT
>TRBD1|TRBV7-9|NA|TRBJ1-3
CASSPSDRGGGNTIYF
TGTGCCAGCAGCCCATCGGACAGGGGTGGAGGAAACACCATATATTTT
>NA|TRBV11-2|few|TRBJ1-4
CASSYRSGIVGSEKLFF
TGTGCCAGCAGCTACCGGAGCGGGATAGTGGGCAGTGAAAAACTGTTTTTT
>TRBD1|TRBV6-6|once|TRBJ1-5
CASSYETGSNQPQHF
TGTGCCAGCAGTTACGAGACAGGGAGTAATCAGCCCCAGCATTTT
>NA|TRBV25-1|NA|TRBJ1-2
CASSVEREGTNGYTF
TGTGCCAGCAGCGTCGAACGGGAGGGGACGAATGGCTACACCTTC
>NA|TRBV5-4|NA|TRBJ1-3
CASSLSPRADSGNTIYF
TGTGCCAGCAGCTTGTCTCCGAGGGCAGACTCTGGAAACACCATATATTTT
>TRBD1|TRBV6-1|once|TRBJ1-2
CASSETGYGYTF
TGTGCCAGCAGTGAGACAGGGTATGGCTACACCTTC